The 29 T cell receptor beta chains below all came from one sample that was sequenced in a study of ipilimumab plus nivolumab after autologous stem cell transplantation. Data came from immunoSEQ multiplex PCR; TCRdb stores just in-frame clones and leaves some out. The sample includes some 87,000 clones, under 85% of them seen just once. The specimen comprised PBMCs, sampled in a trial of ipilimumab plus nivolumab as post-transplant consolidation. Receptors originate from a male donor with diffuse large B-cell lymphoma.

This clone was seen only a few times. V usage is TRBV5-1 and J usage is TRBJ1-1, with a possible D match to TRBD1 (5 bases). CDR1 and CDR2 (germline): SGHRS, YFSETQ. Trimming stripped 1 base from V and 3 bases from J, with 13 bases between. The CDR3 extends over 15 amino acids. The CDR3 DNA reads as TGCGCCAGCAGCTTGTCGGGGGTTCCCGACACTGAAGCTTTCTTT. It translates to CASSLSGVPDTEAFF.

In this sample, this clone turned up a few times. V usage is TRBV6-1 and J usage is TRBJ1-1; D remains ambiguous. This CDR3 contains 15 residues. The V gene lost 3 bases and the J gene lost 6 bases, with 17 bases spanning the gap. Germline assignment: CDR1 MNHNS and CDR2 SASEGT. CDR3 in DNA: TGTGCCAGCAGTGATTGGATCCGGGAAAACCCTGAAGCTTTCTTT. This codes for CASSDWIRENPEAFF.

This sequence joins TRBV19 and TRBJ2-7; 7 nucleotides agree with TRBD1. The CDR3 sequence is 16 residues long. Trimming took 0 bases from V and 2 from J; bases not matched to a gene: 7. CDR1 and CDR2 from the germline V gene are LNHDA and SQIVND (reference sequence). In DNA, the CDR3 is TGTGCCAGTAGTATAGAGGCGACAGGGTTTGCCTACGAGCAGTACTTC. It yields the protein CASSIEATGFAYEQYF.

The CDR3: CASSSKGTLYGYTF. In DNA, the CDR3 is TGTGCCAGCAGTTCGAAGGGGACTCTATATGGCTACACCTTC. V is TRBV2 and J is TRBJ1-2; TRBD1 is a possible D gene (5 bases). Per the germline V gene, CDR1 is SNHLY and CDR2 is FYNNEI. The V and J ends lost 5 bases and 5 bases respectively, with 15 bases between them. There are 14 residues in the CDR3.

The J gene is TRBJ2-1, the V gene TRBV10-3, with 11 bases aligning to TRBD2. Germline lookup yields CDR1 ENHRY and CDR2 SYGVKD. The CDR3 extends over 15 amino acids. After removal of 6 bases from V and 5 bases from J, the junction contained 6 bases not matched to a gene. The CDR3: CAIRVLAGADNEQFF. In nucleotides, the CDR3 is TGTGCCATCAGGGTACTAGCGGGGGCGGACAATGAGCAGTTCTTC.

In its sample, this clone was seen a few times. CDR3 coding DNA: TGCGCCAGCAGCCCCGGACTAGCGAACACCGGGGAGCTGTTTTTT. Translated: CASSPGLANTGELFF. The rearrangement uses TRBV5-1 and TRBJ2-2; 7 positions match TRBD2. V was clipped by 4 bases and J by 0 bases; unmatched bases: 3. Germline V gene sequence: CDR1 SGHRS, CDR2 YFSETQ. The CDR3 runs 15 residues.

The rearrangement joins TRBV7-2 to TRBJ1-2; 7 bases match TRBD1. Germline V gene lookup returns CDR1 SGHTA and CDR2 FQGNSA. V was clipped by 5 bases and J by 3 bases; unmatched bases: 9. The CDR3 runs 15 residues. Here the CDR3 DNA reads TGTGCCAGCAGCCTTGAATCGACAGGGCACTATGGCTACACCTTC. It specifies CASSLESTGHYGYTF.

The rearrangement links TRBV7-9 to TRBJ2-1; D might be TRBD2 (7 bases). CDR3 size: 16 residues. The V end was cut by 7 bases, the J end by 7 bases, with 23 bases between. Germline lookup yields CDR1 SEHNR and CDR2 FQNEAQ (reference sequence). The CDR3 DNA follows: TGTGCCAGCACTCCGATGGGAGGGGGGGCGAGTAATGAGCAGTTCTTC. Encoded protein: CASTPMGGGASNEQFF.

The V and J genes are TRBV5-1 and TRBJ2-1, with 14 bases identical to TRBD2. Germline loops: CDR1 SGHRS, CDR2 YFSETQ. The J segment lost 8 bases and the V segment lost 4 bases, leaving 14 bases of the junction unmatched. The CDR3 is 18 amino acids. The CDR3 spells CASSPRTSGGLVFYEQFF. CDR3 DNA sequence: TGCGCCAGCAGCCCCAGGACTAGCGGGGGGCTTGTATTCTATGAGCAGTTCTTC.

The chain employs TRBV11-3 and TRBJ2-3; D is unclear. This CDR3 is built from 14 residues. Germline CDR1 and CDR2: SGHNT and YENEEA. Deletions cut 5 bases from V and 7 bases from J, with 16 bases between. CDR3 in DNA: TGTGCCAGCAGCGATACTGCCTCAAGCTATACGCAGTATTTT. Translating it yields CASSDTASSYTQYF. Full variable domain (outside the CDR3, taken from reference TRBV11-3 and TRBJ2-3): EAGVVQSPRYKIIEKKQPVAFWCNPISGHNTLYWYLQNLGQGPELLIRYENEEAVDDSQLPKDRFSAERLKGVDSTLKIQPAELGDSAVYLCASSDTASSYTQYFGPGTRLTVL.

The chain uses TRBV2 and TRBJ2-2, with D perhaps TRBD1 (6 bases). The DNA end is a closer match to TRBJ1-3, so the J assignment may be wrong. Germline-derived CDR1 and CDR2 are SNHLY and FYNNEI. The CDR3 runs 15 residues. This CDR3 is CASSYQGSRLNTIYF. DNA for the CDR3: TGTGCCAGCAGTTACCAGGGGAGCAGGTTAAACACCATATATTTT.

The chain uses TRBV19 and TRBJ1-1; no clear D. CDR1 is LNHDA and CDR2 is SQIVND in the germline V gene (reference sequence). The CDR3 runs 14 residues. V lost 5 bases and J 0 bases, leaving 10 bases between the germline ends. The CDR3 reads CASSGAPVNTEAFF. Written as DNA, the CDR3 is TGTGCCAGTAGTGGCGCCCCGGTGAACACTGAAGCTTTCTTT.

V and J are TRBV6-5 and TRBJ1-2; D may be TRBD1 (5 bases). The length of the CDR3 is 13 residues. V was shortened by 5 bases and J by 4 bases, with 11 bases between the two germline ends. Germline V gene lookup returns CDR1 MNHEY and CDR2 SVGAGI. The CDR3 DNA reads as TGTGCCAGCAGTCTGGGACGGATCTATGGCTACACCTTC. The encoded protein is CASSLGRIYGYTF.

Only a few counts were recorded for this clone. The rearrangement uses TRBV27 and TRBJ2-7; D may be TRBD2 (7 bases). Germline V gene sequence: CDR1 MNHEY, CDR2 SMNVEV (reference sequence). The CDR3 extends over 14 amino acids. The V end lost 2 bases, the J end lost 3 bases, and 11 bases lay between the germline ends. The CDR3 loop reads CASSLAGAGYEQYF. DNA for the CDR3: TGTGCCAGCAGTTTAGCGGGGGCGGGCTACGAGCAGTACTTC.

The chain links TRBV6-6 to TRBJ1-6; the D is unclear. The germline gives CDR1 MNHNY, CDR2 SVGAGI (reference sequence). V was trimmed by 0 bases and J by 8 bases, leaving 11 bases between them. The CDR3 totals 15 residues. The CDR3 bases are TGTGCCAGCAGTTACTCCCGGACGGCCGATTCACCCCTCCACTTT. Its translation: CASSYSRTADSPLHF.

The rearrangement joins TRBV13 to TRBJ2-7; 8 bases map to TRBD1. The CDR3 runs 15 residues. Losses at the gene ends were 0 bases for V and 5 bases for J; bases not matched to a gene: 6. From germline, CDR1 is PRHDT and CDR2 FYEKMQ (reference sequence). In DNA form, the CDR3 reads TGTGCCAGCAGCTTAGGCGGACAGGGAGGACACGAGCAGTACTTC. Translated: CASSLGGQGGHEQYF.

The V gene is TRBV2, the J gene TRBJ1-2; D gene unclear. V was pared by 1 base and J by 8 bases, with 8 bases between. CDR1 is SNHLY, CDR2 FYNNEI, per germline. The CDR3 is made up of 12 amino acids. The CDR3 protein is CASSEGLKGYTF. CDR3 DNA sequence: TGTGCCAGCAGTGAAGGGTTAAAGGGCTACACCTTC.

The chain carries TRBV12-5 and TRBJ2-7; 16 nucleotides align to TRBD2. The CDR3 totals 16 residues. Germline CDR1 and CDR2: LGHNT and FRNRAP. V trimming: 4 bases; J trimming: 3 bases; junction bases outside the gene matches: 3. The chain's CDR3 is CASGSGTSGGDYEQYF. The CDR3 DNA is TGTGCTAGTGGTTCGGGGACTAGCGGGGGGGACTACGAGCAGTACTTC.

The rearrangement links TRBV5-1 to TRBJ1-4; D not certain. The CDR3 consists of 16 residues. The germline gives CDR1 SGHRS, CDR2 YFSETQ. V was cut by 2 bases and J by 1 base, with 12 bases left in between. DNA for the CDR3: TGCGCCAGCAGCTTAGGGCCTGCAGGAACTAATGAAAAACTGTTTTTT. Its translation is CASSLGPAGTNEKLFF.

The rearrangement links TRBV18 to TRBJ2-2; D remains unclear. This CDR3 has 14 amino acids. The V gene lost 0 bases and the J gene lost 0 bases, with 2 bases spanning the gap. The V gene's germline CDR1 is KGHSH and CDR2 LQKENI. CDR3 DNA sequence: TGTGCCAGCTCACCACCTTCGAACACCGGGGAGCTGTTTTTT. Encoded protein: CASSPPSNTGELFF.

The gene calls are TRBV18 and TRBJ2-5; D is undetermined. Germline CDR1 reads KGHSH; CDR2 reads LQKENI. The CDR3 consists of 12 residues. V was clipped by 5 bases and J by 0 bases, with 4 bases between them. CDR3 DNA: TGTGCCAGCTCATCAGACCAAGAGACCCAGTACTTC. The encoded protein is CASSSDQETQYF.

This chain joins TRBV7-2 and TRBJ2-5; 8 bases match TRBD2. With V trimmed by 3 bases and J by 4 bases, 7 bases remained unmatched. Germline V gene sequence: CDR1 SGHTA, CDR2 FQGNSA. The CDR3 is made up of 15 amino acids. CDR3 amino acids: CASSLRRGVGETQYF. CDR3 DNA sequence: TGTGCCAGCAGCTTGAGGCGGGGGGTCGGAGAGACCCAGTACTTC.

The rearrangement uses TRBV4-1 and TRBJ1-4; D is perhaps TRBD1 (5 bases). Deletions cut 4 bases from V and 1 base from J, with 10 bases between. Looked up from germline, CDR1 is MGHRA and CDR2 is YSYEKL. The CDR3 runs to 15 residues. This chain's CDR3 is CASSPSGRTNEKLFF. The CDR3 nucleotides are TGCGCCAGCAGCCCCTCAGGGCGAACTAATGAAAAACTGTTTTTT.

The chain combines TRBV29-1 with TRBJ2-1, with TRBD1 as a possible D gene (6 bases). Germline V gives CDR1 SQVTM, CDR2 ANQGSEA. The CDR3 length is 12 residues. The V and J ends lost 7 bases and 9 bases respectively, with 16 bases between them. The CDR3 protein is CSAGEGVGEQFF. In nucleotides, the CDR3 is TGCAGCGCTGGAGAGGGGGTCGGTGAGCAGTTCTTC.

This chain uses TRBV5-1 with TRBJ1-2, with unresolved D. CDR3 size: 12 residues. V was shortened by 2 bases and J by 6 bases, with 8 bases between the two germline ends. The germline V gene has CDR1 SGHRS and CDR2 YFSETQ. The CDR3 here is CASSLGGNGYTF. DNA for the CDR3: TGCGCCAGCAGCTTAGGAGGGAATGGCTACACCTTC.

V is TRBV2 and J is TRBJ1-1; tentatively, D is TRBD1 (5 bases). With 6 bases removed from V and 0 bases from J, the gap between germline ends came to 11 bases. CDR3 length: 14 amino acids. Germline V gene data show CDR1 as SNHLY and CDR2 as FYNNEI. CDR3 bases: TGTGCCAGCAGACGGACATCCATGAACACTGAAGCTTTCTTT. Protein product: CASRRTSMNTEAFF.

The CDR3 nucleotides read TGTGCCAGCAGCATAGACACAGATACGCAGTATTTT. Translated: CASSIDTDTQYF. The genes are TRBV7-3 and TRBJ2-3; unclear D gene. The CDR3 is 12 residues long. CDR1 and CDR2 from the germline V gene are SGHTA and FQGTGA. V lost 5 bases and J lost 2, with 5 bases in between. Looking up the rest from reference TRBV7-3 and TRBJ2-3 gives the full variable domain: GAGVSQTPSNKVTEKGKYVELRCDPISGHTALYWYRQSLGQGPEFLIYFQGTGAADDSGLPNDRFFAVRPEGSVSTLKIQRTERGDSAVYLCASSIDTDTQYFGPGTRLTVL.

The chain is built from TRBV6-1 and TRBJ1-1; possibly TRBD1 for D (6 bases). V lost 3 bases to trimming and J lost 2 bases, with 16 bases between them. The germline CDR1 and CDR2 sequences are MNHNS and SASEGT. This CDR3 region has 16 residues. The DNA of the CDR3 is TGTGCCAGCAGTGACCGTCGAGGAGGGGGTAACACTGAAGCTTTCTTT. As protein: CASSDRRGGGNTEAFF.

V gene TRBV28 combines with J gene TRBJ1-4; D call uncertain. The CDR3 length is 14 residues. V was cut by 4 bases and J by 0 bases, with 6 bases left in between. Germline lookup yields CDR1 MDHEN and CDR2 SYDVKM. CDR3 bases: TGTGCCAGCAGTTCGGCGGCAACTAATGAAAAACTGTTTTTT. Its translation is CASSSAATNEKLFF.